Listed below are T cell receptor beta chains from one sample, sequenced in a study of blood T cell repertoires in COVID-19. Produced via immunoSEQ multiplex PCR; TCRdb's table is partial and in-frame only. Here the sample spans about 190,000 clones, roughly nine tenths being singletons. The sequencing sample was made of PBMCs or T cells enriched from blood (not recorded which). Receptor source: a woman in her thirties or forties in a cohort exposed to, infected with or recovered from COVID-19 (not recorded which). Each CDR3 is given with its conserved first and last residue. The D gene is left open where the match is weak. Expanded clones get a size class; other rows say once, few or many, or leave the size out.

J: TRBJ2-5
D: .
size: .
V: TRBV7-9
CDR3: CASSLEYPQETQYF
DNA: TGTGCCAGCAGCTTAGAGTATCCCCAGGAGACCCAGTACTTC

J: TRBJ1-6
D: .
size: .
V: TRBV27
CDR3: CASSPASNPPLHF
DNA: TGTGCCAGCAGTCCCGCGAGCAACCCACCCCTCCACTTT

J: TRBJ1-2
D: .
size: .
V: TRBV21-1
CDR3: CASLSDRDYTF
DNA: TGTGCCAGCTTATCGGACAGAGACTACACCTTC

J: TRBJ2-1
D: .
size: few
V: TRBV11-3
CDR3: CASSLAGRNEQFF
DNA: TGTGCCAGCAGCTTAGCAGGGAGGAATGAGCAGTTCTTC

J: TRBJ2-1
D: .
size: .
V: TRBV21-1
CDR3: CASSTRGREGVNEQFF
DNA: TGTGCCAGCAGCACCCGGGGGCGGGAGGGTGTTAATGAGCAGTTCTTC

J: TRBJ1-6
D: TRBD1
size: .
V: TRBV7-9
CDR3: CASSPTHQGARMNSPLHF
DNA: TGTGCCAGCAGCCCAACCCACCAGGGGGCGAGAATGAATTCACCCCTCCACTTT

J: TRBJ1-5
D: TRBD1
size: .
V: TRBV25-1
CDR3: CASLHMDRVSNQPQHF
DNA: TGTGCCAGCCTTCATATGGACAGGGTTAGCAATCAGCCCCAGCATTTT

J: TRBJ2-5
D: TRBD2
size: .
V: TRBV5-4
CDR3: CASSAGLGAQTQYF
DNA: TGTGCCAGCAGCGCGGGACTAGGGGCCCAGACCCAGTACTTC

J: TRBJ2-1
D: TRBD1
size: .
V: TRBV3-1/TRBV3-2
CDR3: CASSQEPRGLNNEQFF
DNA: TGTGCCAGCAGCCAAGAACCCAGGGGGTTGAACAATGAGCAGTTCTTC

J: TRBJ1-3
D: .
size: .
V: TRBV11-2
CDR3: CASSLVSRETGNTIYF
DNA: TGTGCCAGCAGCTTAGTGTCCCGGGAAACTGGAAACACCATATATTTT

J: TRBJ2-5
D: .
size: .
V: TRBV15
CDR3: CATSRKYPAEGASGIDQETQYF
DNA: TGTGCCACCAGCAGAAAATACCCCGCGGAGGGGGCAAGCGGAATAGACCAAGAGACCCAGTACTTC

J: TRBJ1-1
D: .
size: .
V: TRBV7-6
CDR3: CASSLASQTEAFF
DNA: TGTGCCAGCAGCTTGGCTAGTCAGACTGAAGCTTTCTTT

J: TRBJ2-2
D: TRBD2
size: .
V: TRBV5-1
CDR3: CASSGTSNTGELFF
DNA: TGCGCCAGCAGTGGGACTAGTAACACCGGGGAGCTGTTTTTT

J: TRBJ1-1
D: .
size: .
V: TRBV4-2
CDR3: CASSQDGRQGAEAFF
DNA: TGTGCCAGCAGCCAAGATGGCCGACAAGGTGCTGAAGCTTTCTTT

J: TRBJ1-1
D: .
size: .
V: TRBV19
CDR3: CASSSQGNTEAFF
DNA: TGTGCCAGCTCGTCGCAGGGGAACACTGAAGCTTTCTTT

J: TRBJ1-2
D: .
size: .
V: TRBV2
CDR3: CASSPDSTRNYGYTF
DNA: TGTGCCAGCAGTCCAGACAGTACAAGAAACTATGGCTACACCTTC

J: TRBJ2-2
D: .
size: .
V: TRBV13
CDR3: CASSLGPRGAPGGTGELFF
DNA: TGTGCCAGCAGCTTAGGTCCCCGGGGGGCGCCCGGGGGGACCGGGGAGCTGTTTTTT

J: TRBJ2-2
D: TRBD1
size: .
V: TRBV27
CDR3: CASSDRGAGELFF
DNA: TGTGCCAGCAGTGACAGGGGCGCCGGGGAGCTGTTTTTT

J: TRBJ1-5
D: TRBD1
size: .
V: TRBV6-5
CDR3: CAVQGNSNQPQHF
DNA: TGTGCCGTACAGGGGAATAGCAATCAGCCCCAGCATTTT

J: TRBJ2-7
D: TRBD1
size: once
V: TRBV28
CDR3: CASRTDRGEQYF
DNA: TGTGCCAGCAGGACCGACAGGGGAGAGCAGTACTTC

J: TRBJ1-5
D: .
size: .
V: TRBV27
CDR3: CASSSSSRGAKQPQHF
DNA: TGTGCCAGCAGTTCTTCATCCAGGGGTGCAAAGCAGCCCCAGCATTTT

J: TRBJ2-1
D: TRBD2
size: .
V: TRBV9
CDR3: CASSVVLAGFDNEQFF
DNA: TGTGCCAGCAGCGTAGTGCTAGCGGGTTTTGATAATGAGCAGTTCTTC

J: TRBJ2-1
D: TRBD2
size: .
V: TRBV11-2
CDR3: CASSLEWASGGDNEQFF
DNA: TGTGCCAGCAGCTTAGAGTGGGCTAGCGGGGGAGACAATGAGCAGTTCTTC